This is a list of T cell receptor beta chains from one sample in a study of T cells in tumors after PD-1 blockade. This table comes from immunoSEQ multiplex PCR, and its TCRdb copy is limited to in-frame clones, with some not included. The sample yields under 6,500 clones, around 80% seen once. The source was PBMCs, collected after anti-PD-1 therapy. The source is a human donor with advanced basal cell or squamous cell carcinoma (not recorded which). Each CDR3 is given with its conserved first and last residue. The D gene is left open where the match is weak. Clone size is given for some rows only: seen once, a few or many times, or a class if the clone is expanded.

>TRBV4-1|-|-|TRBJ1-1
CASSQGWTVMNTEAFF
TGCGCCAGCAGCCAAGGCTGGACAGTCATGAACACTGAAGCTTTCTTT
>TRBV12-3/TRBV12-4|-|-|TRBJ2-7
CASRLRGEQYF
TGTGCCAGCCGATTACGGGGCGAGCAGTACTTC
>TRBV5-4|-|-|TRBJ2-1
CASRRGGGSSYNEQFF
TGTGCCAGCAGAAGGGGGGGCGGGAGCTCCTACAATGAGCAGTTCTTC
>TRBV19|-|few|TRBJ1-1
CASSWREGGTEAFF
TGTGCCAGTAGTTGGCGAGAAGGGGGGACTGAAGCTTTCTTT
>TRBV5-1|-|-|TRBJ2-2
CASSERGAPGELFF
TGCGCCAGCAGCGAACGGGGGGCTCCCGGGGAGCTGTTTTTT
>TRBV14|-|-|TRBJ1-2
CASRKTGFYGYTF
TGTGCCAGCAGGAAAACAGGGTTCTATGGCTACACCTTC
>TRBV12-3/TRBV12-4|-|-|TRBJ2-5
CASRQSETQYF
TGTGCCAGCAGGCAATCAGAGACCCAGTACTTC
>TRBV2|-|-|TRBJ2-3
CASSLRDQRFGDTQYF
TGTGCCAGCAGCCTCCGGGACCAGAGGTTTGGAGATACGCAGTATTTT
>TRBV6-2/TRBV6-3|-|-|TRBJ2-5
CASSPGRPRETQYF
TGTGCCAGCAGTCCGGGACGGCCGCGGGAGACCCAGTACTTC
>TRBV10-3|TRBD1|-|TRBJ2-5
CAISWTGQETQYF
TGTGCCATCAGTTGGACAGGTCAAGAGACCCAGTACTTC
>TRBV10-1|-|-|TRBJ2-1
CASSESRGRLGSVHEQFF
TGCGCCAGCAGTGAGTCCAGAGGGAGGTTGGGTAGCGTCCATGAGCAGTTCTTC
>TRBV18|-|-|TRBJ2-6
CASSPTQVPGSSGANVLTF
TGTGCCAGCTCACCGACCCAGGTGCCGGGTAGCTCTGGGGCCAACGTCCTGACTTTC
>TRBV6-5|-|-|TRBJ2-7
CASRRFLSYEQYF
TGTGCCAGCAGGAGGTTTCTCTCCTACGAGCAGTACTTC
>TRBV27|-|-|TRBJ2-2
CASSLSLSAVSGELFF
TGTGCCAGCAGTTTATCTCTTTCGGCCGTGTCCGGGGAGCTGTTTTTT
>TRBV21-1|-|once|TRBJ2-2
CASTPPRGPTGELFF
TGTGCCAGCACCCCACCGCGGGGGCCCACCGGGGAGCTGTTTTTT
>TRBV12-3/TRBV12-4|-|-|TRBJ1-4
CASSLSTNEKLFF
TGTGCCAGCAGTTTATCCACTAATGAAAAACTGTTTTTT
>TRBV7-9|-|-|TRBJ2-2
CASSLAWSSAARYTGELFF
TGTGCCAGCAGCTTAGCGTGGTCGAGCGCCGCCCGATACACCGGGGAGCTGTTTTTT
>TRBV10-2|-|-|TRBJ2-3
CASSESGGERPQYF
TGCGCCAGCAGTGAGTCGGGCGGCGAGCGCCCGCAGTATTTT
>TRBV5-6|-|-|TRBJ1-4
CASSIENEKLFF
TGTGCCAGCAGCATAGAAAATGAAAAACTGTTTTTT
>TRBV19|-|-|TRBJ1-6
CASSTLVGNSPLHF
TGTGCCAGTAGTACGCTGGTAGGAAATTCACCCCTCCACTTT
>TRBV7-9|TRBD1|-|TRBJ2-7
CAISGRQGTFSYEQYF
TGTGCCATCTCGGGACGACAGGGGACGTTTTCCTACGAGCAGTACTTC
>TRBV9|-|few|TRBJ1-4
CASSVEPQGLGKLFF
TGTGCCAGCAGCGTAGAACCTCAGGGATTGGGAAAACTGTTTTTT
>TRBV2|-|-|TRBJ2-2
CASSEERAGPNTGELFF
TGTGCCAGCAGTGAAGAGCGTGCCGGGCCGAACACCGGGGAGCTGTTTTTT
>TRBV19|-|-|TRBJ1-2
CASSIGQGDGYTF
TGTGCCAGTAGTATTGGGCAGGGAGATGGCTACACCTTC
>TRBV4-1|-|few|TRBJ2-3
CASSQDGVSTDTQYF
TGCGCCAGCAGCCAAGATGGAGTCAGCACAGATACGCAGTATTTT
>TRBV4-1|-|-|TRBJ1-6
CASSQDGTGSSYNSPLHF
TGCGCCAGCAGCCAAGATGGTACTGGGAGCTCCTATAATTCACCCCTCCACTTT
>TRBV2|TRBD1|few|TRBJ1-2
CASRLQGSGYTF
TGTGCCAGCAGGTTACAGGGGAGTGGCTACACCTTC
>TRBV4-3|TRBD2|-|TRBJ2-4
CASSLSWTSGGTAKNIQYF
TGCGCCAGCAGCCTAAGCTGGACTAGCGGGGGGACTGCCAAAAACATTCAGTACTTC
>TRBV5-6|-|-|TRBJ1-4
CASSPTATNEKLFF
TGTGCCAGCAGCCCGACAGCAACTAATGAAAAACTGTTTTTT
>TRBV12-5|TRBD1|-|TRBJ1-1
CASEMDRGLEAFF
TGTGCTAGTGAGATGGACAGGGGCCTTGAAGCTTTCTTT
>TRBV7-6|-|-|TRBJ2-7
CASSLGEGAYEQYF
TGTGCCAGCAGCTTAGGGGAGGGGGCTTACGAGCAGTACTTC